Listed below are T cell receptor beta chains from one sample, sequenced in a study of blood T cell repertoires in COVID-19. Data came from immunoSEQ multiplex PCR; TCRdb stores just in-frame clones and leaves some out. The data contain under 300,000 clones, more than 70% of them seen just once; the ten biggest clones take up 0.99%. Sequencing was carried out using peripheral blood. These receptors were obtained from a woman aged 40 to 50 who had recovered from COVID-19. CDR3s include the opening cysteine and the closing phenylalanine or tryptophan. D genes are given only for firm matches. Only part of the rows carry a size: once, few, many, or a class if the clone is expanded.

J | D | V | size | DNA | CDR3
TRBJ2-7 | . | TRBV19 | . | TGTGCCAGTAGTATTTGGGCCAGCGGGCACTACGAGCAGTACTTC | CASSIWASGHYEQYF
TRBJ1-2 | TRBD1 | TRBV7-8 | once | TGTGCCAGCAGCCGGACAGGGGGCTATGGCTACACCTTC | CASSRTGGYGYTF
TRBJ2-1 | TRBD2 | TRBV24-1 | . | TGTGCCACCAGTGATTTCGGCCTAGCGGGCCCTAAGGATGAGCAGTTCTTC | CATSDFGLAGPKDEQFF
TRBJ1-5 | . | TRBV27 | . | TGTGCCAGCAGGCCCCTGACAGAACCCAATCAGCCCCAGCATTTT | CASRPLTEPNQPQHF
TRBJ2-7 | . | TRBV6-5 | . | TGTGCCAGCAGCCGCAGCTCCTACGAGCAGTACTTC | CASSRSSYEQYF
TRBJ2-7 | TRBD1 | TRBV5-4 | . | TGTGCCAGCAGCTTGGCGGACAGGTCCTACGAGCAGTACTTC | CASSLADRSYEQYF
TRBJ2-7 | TRBD2 | TRBV25-1 | . | TGTGCCAGCAGTGAATATGGGACTAGCGGGAGATCACCCTACGAGCAGTACTTC | CASSEYGTSGRSPYEQYF
TRBJ2-4 | TRBD2 | TRBV5-1 | . | TGCGCCAGCAGCTCGGGACTAGCGGGAGGGCCCCAAAACATTCAGTACTTC | CASSSGLAGGPQNIQYF
TRBJ2-3 | . | TRBV10-1 | . | TGCGCCAGCAGTGTCCCGGGAGTCGGCGGAGATACGCAGTATTTT | CASSVPGVGGDTQYF
TRBJ2-3 | . | TRBV7-3 | . | TGTGCCAGCAGCGGAGGGGGCGGCGGAGATACGCAGTATTTT | CASSGGGGGDTQYF
TRBJ2-7 | . | TRBV6-2/TRBV6-3 | once | TGTGCCAGCAGTTACGCGACCTACGAGCAGTACTTC | CASSYATYEQYF
TRBJ1-2 | . | TRBV7-9 | . | TGTGCCAGCAGCATGGGGCGGGGCTACACCTTC | CASSMGRGYTF
TRBJ1-3 | . | TRBV19 | . | TGTGCCAGTAGTCCTACGCTAGGCGTCTCTGGAAACACCATATATTTT | CASSPTLGVSGNTIYF
TRBJ2-1 | TRBD2 | TRBV9 | few | TGTGCCAGCAGCGTACCCACAGGACTAGCGGGAGGCTCATCGCAGTTCTTC | CASSVPTGLAGGSSQFF
TRBJ2-3 | . | TRBV30 | . | TGTGCCTGGAGTCGCAGGGCTGCAGATACGCAGTATTTT | CAWSRRAADTQYF
TRBJ2-7 | TRBD1 | TRBV6-1 | . | TGTGCCAGCAGCCGTGGGGGACAGGGGTACGAGCAGTACTTC | CASSRGGQGYEQYF
TRBJ2-1 | . | TRBV30 | . | TGTGCCTGGAGTGTACGGGTGGAGAATGAGCAGTTCTTC | CAWSVRVENEQFF
TRBJ1-5 | . | TRBV7-8 | . | TGTGCCAGCACCCCGGGGCCCGGGGGGGGTCAGCCCCAGCATTTT | CASTPGPGGGQPQHF
TRBJ2-2 | TRBD1 | TRBV9 | . | TGTGCCACCAACCCGACAGGGGGGTCCGGGGAGCTGTTTTTT | CATNPTGGSGELFF
TRBJ2-7 | . | TRBV10-1 | . | TGCGCCAGCAGTGAGTCGGTCCCCCCGGGCGAGCAGTACTTC | CASSESVPPGEQYF
TRBJ2-3 | . | TRBV4-1 | . | TGCGCCAGCAGCCAAGAAGGGAGGAGCCCCGGGGCAGATACGCAGTATTTT | CASSQEGRSPGADTQYF
TRBJ1-1 | . | TRBV2 | . | TGTGCCAGGGGACAATATGAAGCTTTCTTT | CARGQYEAFF
TRBJ1-3 | . | TRBV6-5 | . | TGTGCCAGCAGTTACTCTAGTCAGGCCGCTGGAAACACCATATATTTT | CASSYSSQAAGNTIYF
TRBJ1-2 | TRBD1 | TRBV19 | once | TGTGCCAGTAGTGCCTCCGACAGGGGGGGCTATGGCTACACCTTC | CASSASDRGGYGYTF
TRBJ1-1 | . | TRBV29-1 | . | TGCAGCGTTGATACTGGCGGCACTGAAGCTTTCTTT | CSVDTGGTEAFF
TRBJ2-7 | TRBD2 | TRBV27 | . | TGTGCCAGCAGCCAACTAGCGGGAGGGCCCGACGAGCAGTACTTC | CASSQLAGGPDEQYF
TRBJ1-6 | . | TRBV7-9 | . | TGTGCCAGCAGCCCGGAGGGCACCAATTCACCCCTCCACTTT | CASSPEGTNSPLHF